This entry is about one TCR beta chain. This clone was observed once. No cognate antigen has been identified for it. There are no base qualities to consult, and no much larger clone falls within one base. The data are from a study of cytomegalovirus exposure and HLA in healthy donors (dated by TCRdb to the late 2010s). Broadly, across the study: According to an earlier analysis of 587 of the donors, about 179 million T cells yielded some 120 million unique TCR beta sequences and less than 300 Gb of sequence data. An early release that covered fewer than 750 HLA-typed donors contained about 300 gigabases of sequencing data and tens of millions of unique TCR sequences. Donor age, sex, ethnicity and CMV serostatus were compiled alongside the repertoire data. HLA typing covered class I and class II loci at four-digit resolution. Along with the approximately 620-subject first cohort, a separate validation cohort of some 130 different subjects was used. The study was designed to test whether signatures of past pathogen exposure could be identified by cataloging public T cell receptors. The study profiled the T cell repertoires of around 700 subjects by immunosequencing and related them to cytomegalovirus serostatus. In an earlier analysis of roughly 600 of the donors, high-throughput TCR beta sequencing was used to judge whether each TCR beta V gene segment behaved as functional or pseudogenic. A handful of DR-DQ haplotypes were handled as single units for association and clustering because linkage in the cohort was strong. To study patterns of TCR occurrence, a later analysis re-analyzed previously published TCR beta repertoires from around 670 donors and added high-resolution HLA genotyping. In a later genetic analysis, genome-wide SNP genotypes for 398 of the 666 donors were used, and that subset was treated as a discovery cohort. The later analysis used no new phenotypic data to find candidate immune exposures, relying instead on TCR beta sequences and their occurrence across donors. All discovery cohort repertoires had been generated using a single sequencing platform. Typing coverage varied by locus: about 629-630 donors for A, B, C, DRB1 and DQB1; about 520 for DQA1; more than 600 for DPA1; approximately 450 for DPB1. High-throughput TCR immunosequencing, statistical association of individual TCRs with disease status, and machine learning were combined to predict cytomegalovirus infection status. Across around 400 genotyped donors of the cohort, an average of about 250,000 unique TCR beta nucleotide sequences per donor were sequenced, and 15% to 20% of those sequences were non-productive. The genetic ancestry cluster associated with self-reported Caucasian donors included 65% to 90% of the 398 genotyped donors. What the work shows at the level of the full study, not this receptor alone: In vitro tests confirmed that three of the cytomegalovirus-associated TCR beta chains recognize cytomegalovirus antigens. According to a later genetic analysis, donors in an Asian-associated ancestry cluster had fewer N-insertions in productive TCRs than the roughly 700-donor mean. Broadly in line with IMGT annotations, most TCR beta V segments showed up in productive rearrangements about 87% or about 30% of the time in an earlier analysis of approximately 600 of the donors. A later analysis associated roughly 17,000 TCR beta sequences with specific HLA alleles at a false discovery rate of 0.05. According to a later analysis, most CMV-associated TCR beta chains appeared to be HLA-restricted, and the HLA associations seemed to be driven largely by CMV exposure. CMV serostatus was the only immune exposure information available for the cohort. Most TCR sequences were seen in very few donors, while some public TCRs were found in many individuals. In a later analysis, HLA-associated TCR beta chains showed more clonal expansion and lower generation probabilities than non-associated chains that were equally common. A further reported finding was that TCR beta sequences accurately predicted the HLA-A and HLA-B alleles for most subjects in the first cohort. Several of the top co-occurrence clusters appeared to be linked to parvovirus B19, influenza, CMV and Epstein-Barr virus, according to a later analysis. The classifier was reported to diagnose cytomegalovirus status with high specificity and sensitivity in both the original cohort and the validation cohort. The earlier analysis of approximately 590 of the donors excluded approximately 15 rarely observed V segments, including chromosome 9 orphons, because counts were too low. Only TCR beta chains were sequenced in this cohort, and the absence of alpha or paired-chain data limited detectable features. Linkage disequilibrium might explain the correlated functional status among segregating V segments, but an unknown experimental factor could not be excluded. V-gene and J-gene trimming of TCR beta chains was associated with a missense DCLRE1C variant in a later genetic analysis, and the association was replicated in an independent cohort. A total of 164 TCR beta chains were listed by the study as associated with cytomegalovirus. The presence/absence analyses assumed that sequencing depth was roughly uniform across donors, and that assumption may not be true. In a later analysis, TCR association rates were found to vary across HLA loci, with the most associated TCRs seen for DRB1 alleles and the fewest for HLA-C alleles. Assigning TCR associations to individual alleles was difficult when HLA alleles, especially DR and DQ, strongly co-occurred. The 87-base-pair reads could not distinguish some IMGT-functional V segments, including TRBV6-2 and TRBV6-3, so those segments were excluded. Because some donors lacked HLA typing at each locus, the association tests relied only on the typed subset. A group of highly shared sequence variants was considered likely to be a technical artifact of the sequencing pipeline. According to the authors, the approach could potentially be generalized to other disease states and immunological phenotypes.

The library was obtained by the immunoSEQ multiplex PCR assay. The multiplex PCR relied on a mix of 60 forward primers for TCR Vbeta segments and 13 reverse primers for TCR Jbeta segments. The CDR3 region of rearranged TCR beta genes was amplified from genomic DNA by a multiplex PCR assay. Amplified TCR beta libraries were sequenced as 87-base-pair reads on the Illumina HiSeq System. From the authors' description of their analysis: A later analysis counted about 76 million unique TCR beta chains across the 640 or so repertoires, and 10 million to 12 million of these chains were shared by at least two donors. Raw reads were error-corrected and collapsed into unique sequences by a nearest-neighbor algorithm in which closely related sequences were merged to remove PCR and sequencing errors. Alignment of CDR3 sequences to IMGT reference sequences was used to assign V, D and J gene segments. Each retained sequence needed at least a six-nucleotide match to both a V gene segment and a J gene segment. Rearrangements were called productive when the CDR3 lacked stop codons and stayed in frame with V and J; all others were non-productive. CDR3 was defined by IMGT convention, running from the second conserved V-encoded cysteine to the conserved J-encoded phenylalanine. In an earlier analysis of just under 600 of the donors, sequences lacking an unambiguous match to a single V gene segment were excluded. In an earlier analysis of approximately 500 of the donors, a V segment was called functional when productive rearrangements were above 56.7%, and segregating when the standard deviation between donors exceeded 5%. A statistical classification framework was built for diagnosing cytomegalovirus status from the catalog of TCR beta chain sequences. In a later analysis, TCR nucleotide sequences were compared against IMGT/GENE-DB human TR gene sequences so that V and J genes could be assigned. A later analysis assigned CDR3 sequences and most-parsimonious VDJ recombination scenarios with the TCRdist pipeline. In a later analysis, each TCR beta chain was defined by its CDR3 amino acid sequence together with its V-gene family, and reads without a unique V-gene family were excluded. In a later analysis, fewer than 650 highly shared, low-generation-probability nucleotide sequences were removed to address suspected cross-contamination and a sequencing artifact. For each public chain, a later analysis derived a clonal expansion index from normalized ranks of inferred template counts within each repertoire. In a later analysis, generation probabilities were computed with a VDJ recombination model fitted to out-of-frame rearrangements, and the resulting probabilities were checked against IGoR. In a later analysis, TCR-TCR, TCR-HLA and TCR-CMV co-occurrence was scored with hypergeometric tests, and a repertoire-size bias correction was applied to TCR pairs. In a later analysis, false discovery rates were estimated by permuting HLA or CMV assignments 20 times. In a later analysis, co-occurring TCRs were grouped using DBSCAN, and TCRdist sequence similarity was added for clustering within HLA-allele-positive subsets. Repertoires with fewer than 30,000 or more than 120,000 public chains, plus five repertoires with anomalous nucleotide sharing, were excluded from co-occurrence clustering. This immuneACCESS table, as held by TCRdb, lists in-frame sequences with V and J called but not all clones. Of the missing ones, under half trace to an unresolved V gene in checked studies; the others have no known cause. The DNA was the basis for D and trimming; V, J and clone size are from that table. The sample table holds over 110,000 clones, of which around 79% were seen once. The top ten clonotypes cover approximately 0.97% of the sample.

Unmatched junction bases come to 9, with V trimmed by 3 bases and J by 3 bases. Reading from cysteine to phenylalanine, the CDR3 counts 16 amino acids. Solely the CDR3 DNA is kept, with 48 bases framed from the first base. For CDR1 and CDR2, the germline V gene lists MNHEY and SVGAGI. The cohort comprised some 700 healthy bone marrow donors. At the time of sampling, every cohort member was nominally healthy, though immune exposures that went unrecorded were likely present. The donor was CMV seronegative and was included in the group of over 300 seronegative cohort members. Each donor provided a peripheral blood sample, and peripheral blood mononuclear cells were used for TCR beta sequencing. The Qiagen DNeasy Blood Extraction Kit was used to extract genomic DNA from the blood cell samples.

The receptor comes from a man aged 18 to 29 in good health and CMV-seronegative. The sequence is built from TRBV6-5 and TRBJ1-2; the central 8 bases match TRBD1. The sample consisted of PBMCs. At the DNA level, the sequence is TGTGCCAGCAGTTATAGCCCAGGGGGCATCGACTATGGCTACACCTTC. It codes for CASSYSPGGIDYGYTF.